This T cell receptor (beta chain) was sequenced in a study of cytomegalovirus exposure and HLA in healthy donors. Study-wide context: An earlier analysis found fewer than 140 million unique TCR beta sequences from about 190 million T cells. Notes on the study in general: 87-base-pair reads could not separate some V segments, including TRBV6-2 and TRBV6-3. By a later analysis, the bulk of CMV-associated TCR beta chains appeared HLA-restricted.

The PCR ran on 60 Vbeta and 13 Jbeta primers. In the original processing: Around 10 million of the approximately 80 million unique TCR beta chains counted in a later analysis were shared. Assay used: immunoSEQ multiplex PCR; TCRdb lists only in-frame clones, some missing. The DNA was the basis for D and trimming; V, J and clone size are from that table. This sample has about 270,000 clones; roughly 89% occur once, and the top ten carry less than 4%. On this clone: As yet, its antigen is unknown.

The CDR3 contains 16 residues. Germline V gene sequence: CDR1 SGDLS, CDR2 YYNGEE. V lost 0 bases and J lost 0; bases outside the gene matches: 2. The receptor's source is a middle-aged man in good health and CMV-seropositive. Sequencing was carried out using PBMCs. J is TRBJ2-4 and V is TRBV9, with 8 bases fitting TRBD2. CDR3 sequence: CASSVGAGGAKNIQYF. CDR3 nucleotide sequence: TGTGCCAGCAGCGTAGGGGCGGGAGGAGCCAAAAACATTCAGTACTTC.